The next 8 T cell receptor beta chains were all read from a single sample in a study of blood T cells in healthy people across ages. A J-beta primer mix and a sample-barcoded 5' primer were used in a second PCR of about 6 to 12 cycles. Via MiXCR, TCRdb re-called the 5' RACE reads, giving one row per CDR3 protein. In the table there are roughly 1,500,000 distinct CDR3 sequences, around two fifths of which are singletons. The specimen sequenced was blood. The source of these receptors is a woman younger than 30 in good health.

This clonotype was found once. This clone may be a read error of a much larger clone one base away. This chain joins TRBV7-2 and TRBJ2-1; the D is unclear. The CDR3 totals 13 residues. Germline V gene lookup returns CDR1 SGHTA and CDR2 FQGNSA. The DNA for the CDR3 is TGTGCCAGCAGGTCCGTCTCCTACCATGAGCAGTTCTTC. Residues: CASRSVSYHEQFF.

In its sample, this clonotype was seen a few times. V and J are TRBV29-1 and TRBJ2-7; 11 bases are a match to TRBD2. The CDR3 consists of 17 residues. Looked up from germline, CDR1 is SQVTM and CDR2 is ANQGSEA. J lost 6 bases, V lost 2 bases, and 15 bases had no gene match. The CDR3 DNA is TGCAGCGTTGAACGGGTAGCGGGAGGGCCGATCCCCCGCGAGCAGTACTTC. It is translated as CSVERVAGGPIPREQYF.

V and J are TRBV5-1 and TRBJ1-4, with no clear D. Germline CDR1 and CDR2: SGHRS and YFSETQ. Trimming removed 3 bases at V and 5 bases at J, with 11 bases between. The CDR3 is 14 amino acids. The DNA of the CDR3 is TGCGCCAGCAGCTCTGAAAGAGGGAATGAAAAACTGTTTTTT. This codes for CASSSERGNEKLFF.

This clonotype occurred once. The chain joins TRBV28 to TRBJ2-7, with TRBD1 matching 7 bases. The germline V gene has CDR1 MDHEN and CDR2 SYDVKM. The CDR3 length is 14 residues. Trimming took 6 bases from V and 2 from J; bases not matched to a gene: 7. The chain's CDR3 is CASRPRQGPYEQYF. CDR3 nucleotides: TGTGCCAGCAGACCACGACAGGGCCCCTACGAGCAGTACTTC.

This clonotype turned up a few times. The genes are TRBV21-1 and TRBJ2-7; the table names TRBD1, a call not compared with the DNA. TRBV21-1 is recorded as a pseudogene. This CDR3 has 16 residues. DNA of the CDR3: TGTGCCAGCAGCAACGGGGGACCGGGACAGGACTACGAGCAGTACTTC. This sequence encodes CASSNGGPGQDYEQYF.

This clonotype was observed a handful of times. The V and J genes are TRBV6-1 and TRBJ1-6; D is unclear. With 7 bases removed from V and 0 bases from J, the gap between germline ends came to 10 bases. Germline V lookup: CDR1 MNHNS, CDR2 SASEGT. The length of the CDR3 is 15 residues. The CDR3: CASTPKSSYNSPLHF. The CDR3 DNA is TGTGCCAGCACTCCTAAAAGCTCCTATAATTCACCCCTCCACTTT.

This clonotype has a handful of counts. The CDR3 loop reads CASSVYEGRYDEQYF. The CDR3 nucleotides are TGTGCCAGCAGCGTATATGAGGGGAGGTATGACGAGCAGTACTTC. The gene calls are TRBV9 and TRBJ2-7, with D perhaps matching TRBD2 (6 bases). The V gene lost 1 base and the J gene lost 5 bases, with 16 bases spanning the gap. Germline CDR1 reads SGDLS; CDR2 reads YYNGEE. The CDR3 loop spans 15 amino acids. The full variable domain, completed using reference TRBV9 and TRBJ2-7, is DSGVTQTPKHLITATGQRVTLRCSPRSGDLSVYWYQQSLDQGLQFLIQYYNGEERAKGNILERFSAQQFPDLHSELNLSSLELGDSALYFCASSVYEGRYDEQYFGPGTRLTVT.

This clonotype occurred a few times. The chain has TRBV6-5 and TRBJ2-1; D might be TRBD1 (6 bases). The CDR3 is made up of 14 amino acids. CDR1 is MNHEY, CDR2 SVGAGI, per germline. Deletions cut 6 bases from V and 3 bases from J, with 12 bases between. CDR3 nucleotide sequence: TGTGCCAGCAGCTGGACAGAATTCTACAATGAGCAGTTCTTC. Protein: CASSWTEFYNEQFF.